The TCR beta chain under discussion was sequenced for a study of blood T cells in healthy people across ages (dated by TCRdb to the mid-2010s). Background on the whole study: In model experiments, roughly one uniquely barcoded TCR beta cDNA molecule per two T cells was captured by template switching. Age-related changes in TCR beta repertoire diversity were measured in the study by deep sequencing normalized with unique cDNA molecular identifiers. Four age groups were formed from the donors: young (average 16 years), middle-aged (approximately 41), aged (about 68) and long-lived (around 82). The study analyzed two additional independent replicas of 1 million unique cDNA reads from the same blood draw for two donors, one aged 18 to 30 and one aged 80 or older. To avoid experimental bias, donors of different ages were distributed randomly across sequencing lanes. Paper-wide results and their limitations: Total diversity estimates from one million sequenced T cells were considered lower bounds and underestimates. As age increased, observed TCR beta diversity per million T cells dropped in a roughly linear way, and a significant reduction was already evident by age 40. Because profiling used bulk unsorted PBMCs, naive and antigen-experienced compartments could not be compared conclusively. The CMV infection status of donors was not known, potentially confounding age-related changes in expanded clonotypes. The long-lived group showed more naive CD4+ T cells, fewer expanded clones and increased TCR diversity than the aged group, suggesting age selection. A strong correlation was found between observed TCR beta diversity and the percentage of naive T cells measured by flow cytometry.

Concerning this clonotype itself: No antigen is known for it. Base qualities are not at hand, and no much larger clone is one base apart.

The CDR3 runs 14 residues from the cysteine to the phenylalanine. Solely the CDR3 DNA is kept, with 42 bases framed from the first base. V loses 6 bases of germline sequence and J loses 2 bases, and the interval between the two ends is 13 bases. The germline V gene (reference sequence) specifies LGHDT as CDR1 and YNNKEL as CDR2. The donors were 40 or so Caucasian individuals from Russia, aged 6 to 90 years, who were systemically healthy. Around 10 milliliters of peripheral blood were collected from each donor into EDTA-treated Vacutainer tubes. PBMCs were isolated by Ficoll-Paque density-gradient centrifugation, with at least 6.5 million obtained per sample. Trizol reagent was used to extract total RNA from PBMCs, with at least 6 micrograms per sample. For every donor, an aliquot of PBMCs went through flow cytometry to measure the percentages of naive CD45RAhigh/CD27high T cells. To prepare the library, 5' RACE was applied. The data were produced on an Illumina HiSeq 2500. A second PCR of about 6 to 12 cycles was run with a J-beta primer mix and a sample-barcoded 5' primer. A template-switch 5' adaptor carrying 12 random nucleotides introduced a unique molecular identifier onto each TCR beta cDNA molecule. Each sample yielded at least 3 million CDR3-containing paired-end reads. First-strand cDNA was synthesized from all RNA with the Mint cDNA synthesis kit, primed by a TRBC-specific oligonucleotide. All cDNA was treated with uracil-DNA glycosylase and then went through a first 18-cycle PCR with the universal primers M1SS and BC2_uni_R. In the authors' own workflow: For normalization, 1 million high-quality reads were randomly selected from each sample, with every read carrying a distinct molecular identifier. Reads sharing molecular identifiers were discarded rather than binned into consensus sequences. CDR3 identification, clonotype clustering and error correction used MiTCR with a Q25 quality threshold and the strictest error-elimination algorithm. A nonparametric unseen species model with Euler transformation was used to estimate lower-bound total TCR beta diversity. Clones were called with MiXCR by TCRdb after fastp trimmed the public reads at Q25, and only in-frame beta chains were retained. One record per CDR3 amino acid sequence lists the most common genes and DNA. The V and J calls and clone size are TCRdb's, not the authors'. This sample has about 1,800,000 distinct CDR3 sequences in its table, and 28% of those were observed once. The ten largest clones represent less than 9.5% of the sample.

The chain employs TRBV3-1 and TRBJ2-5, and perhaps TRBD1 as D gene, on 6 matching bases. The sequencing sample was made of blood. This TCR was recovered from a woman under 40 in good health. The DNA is TGTGCCAGCAGATTCAGGGGAACTCAAGAGACCCAGTACTTC. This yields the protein CASRFRGTQETQYF.